The entry that follows covers one TCR beta chain sequence. The data derive from a study of blood T cell repertoires in COVID-19. Enrollment of patients from Seattle took place during active infection, with longitudinal follow-up. Here immunoSEQ multiplex PCR was the method, and the copy in TCRdb shows in-frame clones only, minus some. The table lists 250,000 to 350,000 clones, roughly 86% of them singletons. This CDR3 has 15 residues. Per the germline V gene, CDR1 is SGHVS and CDR2 is FNYEAQ. V was pared by 5 bases and J by 6 bases, with 6 bases of the junction left unmatched. Sequenced input: peripheral blood. The sequence was obtained from a woman aged 30 to 39 with COVID-19, enrolled during active disease. V is TRBV7-6 and J is TRBJ1-6; the match to TRBD1 covers 8 bases. CDR3 sequence: CASSPQQGVNSPLHF. In DNA form, the CDR3 reads TGTGCCAGCAGCCCACAACAGGGGGTTAATTCACCCCTCCACTTT.